Each of the 18 T cell receptor beta chains below was sequenced from the same sample in a study of cytomegalovirus exposure and HLA in healthy donors. The PCR contained 60 Vbeta and 13 Jbeta primers. The protocol was immunoSEQ multiplex PCR, while the TCRdb copy is restricted to in-frame clones and leaves out a portion. The sample includes some 100,000 clones, about three quarters of them seen just once. Sequenced: PBMCs. These receptors came from a male donor in good health and CMV-seropositive.

The chain joins TRBV28 to TRBJ1-5; D is perhaps TRBD1 (6 bases). The CDR3 runs to 15 residues. Trimming cost V 5 bases and J 5 bases, with 16 bases left between them. Germline V gives CDR1 MDHEN, CDR2 SYDVKM. CDR3: CASSLPLDSYQPQHF. In DNA, the CDR3 is TGTGCCAGCAGTCTTCCTTTGGACAGTTATCAGCCCCAGCATTTT.

The J gene is TRBJ1-2, the V gene TRBV5-1, with 9 bases aligning to TRBD1. V dropped 0 bases and J dropped 8; count of bases not matched to a gene: 14. Germline CDR1 is SGHRS and CDR2 is YFSETQ. The CDR3 is 17 amino acids. CDR3 sequence: CASSLDSPGQGIGGYTF. In DNA, the CDR3 is TGCGCCAGCAGCTTGGATTCACCGGGACAGGGAATAGGGGGCTACACCTTC.

This sequence joins TRBV4-1 and TRBJ2-7; 15 positions match TRBD2. J lost 0 bases, V lost 1 base, and 1 base had no gene match. Germline-derived CDR1 and CDR2 are MGHRA and YSYEKL. The CDR3 has 17 amino acids. The CDR3: CASSQVGLAGGSYEQYF. In DNA, the CDR3 is TGCGCCAGCAGCCAAGTGGGACTAGCGGGGGGCTCCTACGAGCAGTACTTC.

J is TRBJ2-7 and V is TRBV6-1, with TRBD1 identical over 10 bases. There are 15 residues in the CDR3. V lost 0 bases to trimming and J lost 3 bases; unmatched junction nucleotides: 2. The germline V gene encodes CDR1 MNHNS and CDR2 SASEGT. CDR3 in amino acids: CASSEARTGGYEQYF. DNA of the CDR3: TGTGCCAGCAGTGAAGCAAGGACAGGGGGCTACGAGCAGTACTTC.

V is TRBV19 and J is TRBJ1-2; D is unclear. V was cut by 9 bases and J by 4 bases, with 9 bases left in between. CDR1 is LNHDA and CDR2 is SQIVND in the germline V gene (reference sequence). CDR3 length: 11 amino acids. CDR3 in amino acids: CASSAVYGYTF. CDR3 in DNA: TGTGCCAGCAGCGCTGTCTATGGCTACACCTTC.

This chain connects TRBV6-5 to TRBJ1-2, with D tentatively TRBD1 (5 bases). Germline-derived CDR1 and CDR2 are MNHEY and SVGAGI. The V end lost 7 bases, the J end lost 0 bases, and 12 bases lay between the germline ends. This CDR3 has 14 amino acids. This chain's CDR3 is CASKTGETNYGYTF. DNA for the CDR3: TGTGCCAGCAAAACGGGGGAGACTAACTATGGCTACACCTTC.

This chain joins TRBV11-1 and TRBJ2-3; weak D call: TRBD2 (5 bases). The CDR3 has 14 amino acids. Per the germline V gene, CDR1 is SGHAT and CDR2 is FQDESV (reference sequence). Trimming pared 5 bases from V and 6 bases from J, leaving 15 bases between. CDR3 nucleotides: TGTGCCAGCAGCCTCCGGACTCGAAGGGATACGCAGTATTTT. It yields the protein CASSLRTRRDTQYF.

This clone was observed a handful of times. V is TRBV5-1 and J is TRBJ2-7; 7 bases are shared with TRBD1. The CDR3 has 17 amino acids. The junction had 16 bases not matched to a gene; V was cut back by 0 bases and J by 7 bases. The germline V gene encodes CDR1 SGHRS and CDR2 YFSETQ. The CDR3 nucleotides read TGCGCCAGCAGCTTGGAACCACGGGACAGATCCGTGGGGGAGCAGTACTTC. Its protein is CASSLEPRDRSVGEQYF.

V gene TRBV5-1 combines with J gene TRBJ1-2; D might be TRBD1 (6 bases). Trimming stripped 4 bases from V and 0 bases from J, with 13 bases between. CDR1 is SGHRS, CDR2 YFSETQ, per germline. The CDR3 has 15 residues. The CDR3 spells CASSPTGGANYGYTF. CDR3 in DNA: TGCGCCAGCAGCCCGACGGGGGGCGCTAACTATGGCTACACCTTC.

This rearrangement joins TRBV27 to TRBJ1-4; weak D call: TRBD1 (5 bases). V lost 2 bases to trimming and J lost 4 bases, with 8 bases between them. This CDR3 has 14 residues. Germline values: CDR1 MNHEY, CDR2 SMNVEV (reference sequence). Here the CDR3 reads CASSLPGFNEKLFF. Written as DNA, the CDR3 is TGTGCCAGCAGTTTACCAGGGTTTAATGAAAAACTGTTTTTT.

Regarding this clone: An end of the junction does not agree with germline; a read error may underlie this. The chain couples TRBV7-7 to TRBJ2-5; tentative D call: TRBD2 (6 bases). Germline assignment: CDR1 SSHAT and CDR2 FNYEAQ (reference sequence). This CDR3 is built from 14 residues. CDR3 region: CASSITGVDETQYF. CDR3 bases: TGTGCTAGCAGTATCACGGGGGTCGACGAGACCCAGTACTTC. The variable domain in full, completed from reference TRBV7-7 and TRBJ2-5, reads GAGVSQSPRYKVTKRGQDVTLRCDPISSHATLYWYQQALGQGPEFLTYFNYEAQPDKSGLPSDRFSAERPEGSISTLTIQRTEQRDSAMYRCASSITGVDETQYFGPGTRLLVL.

V usage is TRBV2 and J usage is TRBJ1-4; D is possibly TRBD1 (5 bases). Germline lookup yields CDR1 SNHLY and CDR2 FYNNEI. This CDR3 spans 14 amino acids. V lost 8 bases and J 5 bases, leaving 15 bases between the germline ends. In nucleotides, the CDR3 is TGTGCCAGCGTTTTGGGGCTTACCAATGAAAAACTGTTTTTT. Translated, it gives CASVLGLTNEKLFF.

This clone was counted only a few times. The chain uses TRBV11-2 and TRBJ2-2; no firm D call. V was pared by 3 bases and J by 6 bases, with 14 bases between. Looked up from germline, CDR1 is SGHAT and CDR2 is FQNNGV. The CDR3 has 15 amino acids. CDR3: CASSFPTGSPGELFF. The CDR3 DNA follows: TGTGCCAGCAGCTTCCCAACGGGTTCCCCCGGGGAGCTGTTTTTT.

The chain uses TRBV6-1 and TRBJ1-2; D is unclear. V was shortened by 7 bases and J by 13 bases, with 25 bases between the two germline ends. Germline V gene data show CDR1 as MNHNS and CDR2 as SASEGT. The CDR3 consists of 14 residues. The CDR3 DNA is TGTGCCAGCACCGGGAGAGCATCCGTCGGAGGATGCACCTTC. This translates into CASTGRASVGGCTF.

The J gene is TRBJ1-2, the V gene TRBV5-4, with TRBD1 as a possible D gene (6 bases). Trimming removed 0 bases at V and 5 bases at J, with 17 bases between. The CDR3 is 16 amino acids. Germline loops: CDR1 SGHNT, CDR2 YYREEE (reference sequence). The CDR3, as DNA: TGTGCCAGCAGCTTGGCCAAGGGGGGGCAGGGTTATGGCTACACCTTC. Residues: CASSLAKGGQGYGYTF. The full variable domain, with the rest looked up from reference TRBV5-4 and TRBJ1-2, is ETGVTQSPTHLIKTRGQQVTLRCSSQSGHNTVSWYQQALGQGPQFIFQYYREEENGRGNFPPRFSGLQFPNYSSELNVNALELDDSALYLCASSLAKGGQGYGYTFGSGTRLTVV.

The V call is TRBV4-2, the J call TRBJ2-2; TRBD2 agrees at 13 bases. Trimming removed 1 base from V and 6 bases from J; junction bases left unmatched: 2. The CDR3 is made up of 16 amino acids. The V gene's germline CDR1 is LGHNA and CDR2 YNFKEQ. In DNA form, the CDR3 reads TGTGCCAGCAGCCAAGGACTAGCGGGGGGCTCCGGGGAGCTGTTTTTT. Its translation is CASSQGLAGGSGELFF.

The chain links TRBV7-8 to TRBJ2-1, with 7 nucleotides matching TRBD2. This CDR3 is built from 15 residues. The trim removed 5 bases at V and 7 bases at J, leaving 11 bases unmatched. CDR1 SGHVS and CDR2 FQNEAQ come from the germline V gene. In nucleotides, the CDR3 is TGTGCCAGCAGCCCAGCGGGACTTCCACGGAATGAGCAGTTCTTC. This encodes CASSPAGLPRNEQFF.

This clone has just a few counts. The rearrangement uses TRBV10-3 and TRBJ1-1, with D unresolved. Per germline, CDR1 ENHRY and CDR2 SYGVKD. The CDR3 is 13 amino acids. Trimming took 7 bases from V and 8 from J, leaving 17 bases between them. This CDR3 is CAITEALSREAFF. The DNA of the CDR3 is TGTGCCATCACGGAGGCTTTGTCGAGGGAAGCTTTCTTT.